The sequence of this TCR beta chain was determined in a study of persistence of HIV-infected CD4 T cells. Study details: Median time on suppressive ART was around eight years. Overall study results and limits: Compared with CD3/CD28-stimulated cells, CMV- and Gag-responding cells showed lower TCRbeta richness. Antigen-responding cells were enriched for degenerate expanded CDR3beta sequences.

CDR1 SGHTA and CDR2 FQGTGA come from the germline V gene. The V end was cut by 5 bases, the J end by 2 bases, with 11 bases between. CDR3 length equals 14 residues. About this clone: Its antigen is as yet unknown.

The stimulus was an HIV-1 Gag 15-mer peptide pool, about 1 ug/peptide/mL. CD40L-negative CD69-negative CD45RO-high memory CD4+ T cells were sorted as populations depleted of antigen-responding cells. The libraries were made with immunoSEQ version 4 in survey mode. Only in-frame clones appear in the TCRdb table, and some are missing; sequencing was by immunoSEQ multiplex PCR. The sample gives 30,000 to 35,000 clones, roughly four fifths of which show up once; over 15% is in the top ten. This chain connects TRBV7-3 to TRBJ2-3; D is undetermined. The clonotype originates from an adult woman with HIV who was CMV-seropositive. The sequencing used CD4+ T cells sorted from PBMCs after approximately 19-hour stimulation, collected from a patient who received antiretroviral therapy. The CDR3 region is CASSPNYYTDTQYF. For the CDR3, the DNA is TGTGCCAGCAGCCCTAATTATTACACAGATACGCAGTATTTT.